The next 30 T cell receptor beta chains were all read from a single sample in a study of blood T cell repertoires in COVID-19 (dated by TCRdb to the early 2020s). Library prep was done by the immunoSEQ multiplex PCR assay. Here the immuneACCESS table is served through TCRdb, limited to in-frame sequences with V and J called. Missing clones are a known gap in these copies; in checked studies unresolved V genes cover under half, and the rest lacks a known reason. The sample table holds 150,000 to 200,000 clones, of which more than 75% were seen once. The ten largest clonotypes hold less than 5.5% of the sample. The source material was peripheral blood. These receptors originate from a human donor in a cohort sampled during active COVID-19.

The genes are TRBV10-1 and TRBJ1-1, with 10 nucleotides matching TRBD1. Losses at the gene ends were 5 bases for V and 5 bases for J; bases not matched to a gene: 5. This CDR3 has 14 residues. Germline V gene lookup returns CDR1 WNHNN and CDR2 SYGVQD (reference sequence). Here the CDR3 reads CASSTGTGETEAFF. The CDR3 DNA sequence: TGCGCCAGCAGTACCGGGACAGGGGAGACTGAAGCTTTCTTT.

This chain links TRBV7-2 with TRBJ2-7; 10 positions match TRBD2. Germline CDR1 SGHTA, CDR2 FQGNSA. The CDR3 is 15 amino acids. Germline trimming cut 5 bases from V and 1 base from J; bases unmatched to any gene: 5. The CDR3 DNA sequence: TGTGCCAGCAGCCCGGGACTAGCGAAGTCCTACGAGCAGTACTTC. Its protein product is CASSPGLAKSYEQYF.

V is TRBV9 and J is TRBJ2-7, with D maybe TRBD2 (5 bases). This CDR3 comprises 15 residues. CDR1 and CDR2 (germline): SGDLS, YYNGEE. V was clipped by 0 bases and J by 6 bases, with 16 bases between them. CDR3 in DNA: TGTGCCAGCAGCGTAGGAGTCTCGCTAGCCGCCGAGCAGTACTTC. Its translation: CASSVGVSLAAEQYF. Full variable domain (missing parts from reference TRBV9 and TRBJ2-7): DSGVTQTPKHLITATGQRVTLRCSPRSGDLSVYWYQQSLDQGLQFLIQYYNGEERAKGNILERFSAQQFPDLHSELNLSSLELGDSALYFCASSVGVSLAAEQYFGPGTRLTVT.

Turning to this clone: An end of the junction does not agree with germline; a read error may underlie this. The chain employs TRBV12-3 or TRBV12-4 and TRBJ2-7, with unresolved D. The CDR3 runs to 13 residues. The CDR3 DNA reads TGTGCCAGCAGCTTAGTCGGTTCCTACGAGCAGTACTTC. It translates to CASSLVGSYEQYF.

The chain is built from TRBV6-5 and TRBJ1-3; no clear D gene. V lost 7 bases and J lost 3, with 10 bases in between. This CDR3 region has 13 residues. CDR1 MNHEY and CDR2 SVGAGI come from the germline V gene. This chain's CDR3 is CASTPEGGNTIYF. CDR3 nucleotide sequence: TGTGCCAGCACCCCTGAGGGTGGAAACACCATATATTTT.

J is TRBJ2-1 and V is TRBV9; 12 bases align to TRBD2. V lost 0 bases, J lost 3 bases, and 4 bases stayed unmatched. Germline V lookup: CDR1 SGDLS, CDR2 YYNGEE. The CDR3 has 17 amino acids. In DNA form, the CDR3 reads TGTGCCAGCAGCGTAGATCTGACTAGCGGGGGCTACAATGAGCAGTTCTTC. This sequence encodes CASSVDLTSGGYNEQFF.

The CDR3 sequence: CASSIDSNQPQHF. The CDR3 nucleotides are TGCGCCAGCAGCATAGATAGCAATCAGCCCCAGCATTTT. This chain uses TRBV5-1 with TRBJ1-5; no definite D call. The CDR3 has 13 amino acids. Per germline, CDR1 SGHRS and CDR2 YFSETQ. V lost 4 bases, J lost 0 bases, and 5 bases lay in between.

This sequence joins TRBV4-2 and TRBJ2-2; perhaps TRBD2 as D (6 bases). CDR3 length equals 15 residues. Trimming cost V 6 bases and J 5 bases, with 16 bases left between them. CDR1 and CDR2 (germline): LGHNA, YNFKEQ. The DNA of the CDR3 is TGTGCCAGCAGGCCCACTAGCAAACAGACCGGGGAGCTGTTTTTT. As protein: CASRPTSKQTGELFF.

The chain joins TRBV11-2 to TRBJ2-3; 9 bases line up with TRBD2. The J segment lost 6 bases and the V segment lost 2 bases, leaving 6 bases of the junction unmatched. Germline CDR1 and CDR2: SGHAT and FQNNGV. CDR3 length: 15 amino acids. DNA for the CDR3: TGTGCCAGCAGCTTAAGTGGACTAGCGAGGGATACGCAGTATTTT. Its translation is CASSLSGLARDTQYF.

This chain uses TRBV15 with TRBJ2-1; 7 bases match TRBD2. With 6 bases clipped from V and 7 bases from J, the junction kept 12 bases outside the gene matches. There are 15 residues in the CDR3. The germline CDR1 and CDR2 sequences are LNHNV and YYDKDF (reference sequence). This chain's CDR3 is CATRSELAPGNEQFF. The CDR3 nucleotides are TGTGCCACCAGGTCAGAACTAGCGCCGGGGAATGAGCAGTTCTTC.

V is TRBV6-5 and J is TRBJ2-7; a possible D gene is TRBD1 (6 bases). Trimming removed 7 bases at V and 2 bases at J, with 12 bases between. The germline gives CDR1 MNHEY, CDR2 SVGAGI. The CDR3 has 13 residues. The DNA of the CDR3 is TGTGCCAGCACTGGACAGTTAACCTACGAGCAGTACTTC. As protein: CASTGQLTYEQYF.

V and J are TRBV7-6 and TRBJ2-5; a weak D match, TRBD2 (7 bases). Trimming removed 2 bases at V and 5 bases at J, with 18 bases between. CDR1 is SGHVS and CDR2 is FNYEAQ in the germline V gene. This CDR3 region has 16 residues. The CDR3 loop reads CASSLYEGGFLETQYF. Here the CDR3 DNA reads TGTGCCAGCAGCTTATACGAGGGGGGGTTTTTGGAGACCCAGTACTTC.

The V and J genes are TRBV11-2 and TRBJ2-7; 11 nucleotides line up with TRBD2. Germline-derived CDR1 and CDR2 are SGHAT and FQNNGV. J gave up 8 bases and V 4 bases, and 7 bases lay outside the gene matches. The CDR3 extends over 14 amino acids. CDR3 bases: TGTGCCAGCAGCTCAACTAGCGGGAGTGCTAAGCAGTACTTC. Translating it yields CASSSTSGSAKQYF.

This chain joins TRBV20-1 and TRBJ1-6, with 9 bases matching TRBD1. The germline CDR1 and CDR2 sequences are DFQATT and SNEGSKA (reference sequence). After removal of 5 bases from V and 10 bases from J, the junction contained 9 bases not matched to a gene. The CDR3 is 14 amino acids. CDR3 nucleotides: TGCAGTGCTCGTGGGGACAGGGTTAGATCACCCCTCCACTTT. This encodes CSARGDRVRSPLHF.

This chain links TRBV5-4 with TRBJ2-3; D is uncertain. Germline V lookup: CDR1 SGHNT, CDR2 YYREEE (reference sequence). The CDR3 consists of 16 residues. The V and J ends lost 0 bases and 0 bases respectively, with 11 bases between them. CDR3 in amino acids: CASSLGSSHSTDTQYF. CDR3 sequence (DNA): TGTGCCAGCAGCTTGGGTAGTAGCCATAGCACAGATACGCAGTATTTT.

The rearrangement joins TRBV6-2 or TRBV6-3 to TRBJ2-5, with 7 positions matching TRBD1. CDR1 and CDR2 (germline): MNHEY, SVGEGT. V lost 5 bases and J lost 1; bases outside the gene matches: 1. There are 13 residues in the CDR3. CDR3 bases: TGTGCCAGCAGTCGGGACAGCCAAGAGACCCAGTACTTC. This codes for CASSRDSQETQYF.

This chain links TRBV6-6 with TRBJ1-5; the D gene is possibly TRBD1 (5 bases). The CDR3 extends over 13 amino acids. The V gene lost 7 bases and the J gene lost 4 bases, with 11 bases spanning the gap. Germline V lookup: CDR1 MNHNY, CDR2 SVGAGI (reference sequence). CDR3 in amino acids: CASILQENQPQHF. CDR3 DNA: TGTGCCAGCATTCTACAGGAAAATCAGCCCCAGCATTTT.

The V and J genes are TRBV6-2 or TRBV6-3 and TRBJ1-2; the D gene is possibly TRBD1 (5 bases). V lost 2 bases and J lost 4, with 17 bases in between. This CDR3 region has 16 residues. Germline V gene sequence: CDR1 MNHEY, CDR2 SVGEGT. In DNA form, the CDR3 reads TGTGCCAGCAGTTACCCTGTGGGGGGATTCGGCTATGGCTACACCTTC. This gives the protein CASSYPVGGFGYGYTF.

This clone was detected only once. The gene calls are TRBV29-1 and TRBJ2-7, with 8 bases aligning to TRBD1. This CDR3 has 12 amino acids. Germline V gene data show CDR1 as SQVTM and CDR2 as ANQGSEA. J gave up 3 bases and V 7 bases, and 5 bases lay outside the gene matches. As DNA, the CDR3 is TGCAGCGCCGGGACAGGAGTCTACGAGCAGTACTTC. This encodes CSAGTGVYEQYF.

This clone was seen once. V and J are TRBV5-4 and TRBJ2-5; TRBD2 matches 9 bases. Trimming at V came to 3 bases and at J to 4 bases, leaving 7 bases not matched to a gene. The germline gives CDR1 SGHNT, CDR2 YYREEE (reference sequence). The CDR3 has 15 residues. For the CDR3, the DNA is TGTGCCAGCAGCTCGAAGACTAGCGGAGGAGAGACCCAGTACTTC. Translating it yields CASSSKTSGGETQYF.

The V gene is TRBV4-3, the J gene TRBJ2-1, with TRBD2 as a possible D gene (6 bases). Trimming removed 4 bases at V and 1 base at J, with 11 bases between. Germline-derived CDR1 and CDR2 are LGHNA and YSLEER. The CDR3 is 15 amino acids. The CDR3 DNA reads as TGCGCCAGCAGCCTGACTAGTGGGTCCTACAATGAGCAGTTCTTC. It specifies CASSLTSGSYNEQFF.

This chain links TRBV6-2 or TRBV6-3 with TRBJ1-4; D may be TRBD1 (5 bases). The CDR3 has 14 residues. Between the trimmed V and J ends, which lost 2 bases and 8 bases, there was a span of 12 bases. Germline loops: CDR1 MNHEY, CDR2 SVGEGT. CDR3 sequence (DNA): TGTGCCAGCAGTTACGGTACAGGAAGCGAAAAACTGTTTTTT. Translated: CASSYGTGSEKLFF.

This clone was detected only a few times. This chain uses TRBV15 with TRBJ1-1, with no clear D. This CDR3 has 16 residues. Germline V CDR1 and CDR2: LNHNV, YYDKDF (reference sequence). V was shortened by 1 base and J by 3 bases, with 15 bases between the two germline ends. The CDR3 spells CATSRAPIGVYTEAFF. As DNA, the CDR3 is TGTGCCACCAGCAGAGCTCCGATCGGGGTGTACACTGAAGCTTTCTTT.

This chain links TRBV28 with TRBJ1-4; 9 bases fit TRBD1. Germline V gene lookup returns CDR1 MDHEN and CDR2 SYDVKM. The CDR3 runs 15 residues. V dropped 8 bases and J dropped 8; count of bases not matched to a gene: 12. The CDR3 nucleotides read TGTGCCAGCCAGACCCTCGGGACAGGGTTAGAAAAACTGTTTTTT. It codes for CASQTLGTGLEKLFF.

The rearrangement links TRBV11-2 to TRBJ1-6; D unclear. From germline, CDR1 is SGHAT and CDR2 FQNNGV. The CDR3 totals 11 residues. The ends were cut back, 5 bases at V and 10 bases at J, with 6 bases in the middle. CDR3 in amino acids: CASSHSSPLHF. The DNA of the CDR3 is TGTGCCAGCAGCCATTCATCACCCCTCCACTTT.

There are a few counts of this clone. The chain combines TRBV5-4 with TRBJ2-7; no firm D call. Per the germline V gene, CDR1 is SGHNT and CDR2 is YYREEE (reference sequence). The CDR3 is made up of 13 amino acids. Trimming removed 2 bases at V and 5 bases at J, with 11 bases between. The CDR3 region has the DNA TGTGCCAGCAGCTTCCAAACATTTGACGAGCAGTACTTC. Encoded protein: CASSFQTFDEQYF.

The chain combines TRBV6-5 with TRBJ1-2; 12 nucleotides line up with TRBD1. The CDR3 covers 15 residues. The ends lost 6 bases at V and 2 bases at J; junction bases unmatched: 4. Germline-derived CDR1 and CDR2 are MNHEY and SVGAGI. CDR3 coding DNA: TGTGCCAGCAGGCCGGGACAGGGGGCAAACTATGGCTACACCTTC. Residues: CASRPGQGANYGYTF.

The gene calls are TRBV23-1 and TRBJ2-3, with a tentative D call TRBD1 (6 bases). TRBV23-1 is designated an ORF whose function remains uncertain. This CDR3 region has 17 residues. V was shortened by 4 bases and J by 1 base, with 18 bases between the two germline ends. The CDR3 DNA is TGCGCCAGCAGTCCTGCAGGGGATATCAAAGGCACAGATACGCAGTATTTT. Translation: CASSPAGDIKGTDTQYF.

The gene calls are TRBV21-1 and TRBJ2-3; the D call TRBD2 from the table was never checked on the DNA. TRBV21-1 is a listed pseudogene. The CDR3 consists of 20 residues. The CDR3 DNA sequence: TGTGCCAGCAGCAAAGATCTTCCTGCGGAAGTTGGAACTAGCACAGATACGCAGTATTTT. Translated, it gives CASSKDLPAEVGTSTDTQYF.

This clone was counted a single time. V and J are TRBV5-1 and TRBJ2-1, with 14 bases lining up with TRBD2. V trimming: 4 bases; J trimming: 9 bases; junction bases outside the gene matches: 6. The CDR3 spans 15 residues. Germline V gives CDR1 SGHRS, CDR2 YFSETQ. CDR3 nucleotides: TGCGCCAGCAGCCCAGGGACTAGCGGGGGCTCTGAGCAGTTCTTC. The encoded protein is CASSPGTSGGSEQFF.